A single sample is the source of the 16 T cell receptor beta chains below, sequenced in a study of Ad26.COV2.S vaccination and SARS-CoV-2 variants. Measured with immunoSEQ multiplex PCR; TCRdb has only the in-frame clones, and not every one. This sample has around 450,000 clones, with 75% to 95% found just once. Indicated treatment: 19 received Ad26.COV2.S at low or high dose, single or two shots; several received placebo; per-sample allocation not given. Sampling happened 63 days after the first vaccine or placebo injection. Specimen: peripheral blood, collected in a trial of Ad26.COV2.S vaccine versus placebo. These receptors came from a person aged 18-65 years who received the Ad26.COV2.S COVID-19 vaccine or a placebo.

V usage is TRBV5-1 and J usage is TRBJ2-7, with 10 positions matching TRBD2. CDR1 and CDR2 from the germline V gene are SGHRS and YFSETQ. The CDR3 extends over 16 amino acids. With V trimmed by 4 bases and J by 4 bases, 11 bases remained unmatched. CDR3 coding DNA: TGCGCCAGCAGCATGGGTCGGGCTAGCGGGAGTTACGAGCAGTACTTC. Translating gives CASSMGRASGSYEQYF.

The gene calls are TRBV5-1 and TRBJ2-5, with 8 positions matching TRBD2. Germline assignment: CDR1 SGHRS and CDR2 YFSETQ. The CDR3 has 14 residues. V trimming: 3 bases; J trimming: 5 bases; junction bases outside the gene matches: 6. CDR3: CASSSGTSGETQYF. The CDR3 DNA reads as TGCGCCAGCAGCTCCGGGACTAGTGGGGAGACCCAGTACTTC.

The V call is TRBV18, the J call TRBJ1-2; no firm D call. The CDR3 has 14 amino acids. Per germline, CDR1 KGHSH and CDR2 LQKENI. V was shortened by 3 bases and J by 8 bases, with 16 bases between the two germline ends. Here the CDR3 reads CASSPDSSPWGYTF. CDR3 nucleotides: TGTGCCAGCTCACCGGATTCGTCACCCTGGGGCTACACCTTC.

This clone was counted only a few times. Here the CDR3 DNA reads TGTGCCAGTAGTATCCCAGGGAGACTCTACGAGCAGTACTTC. Translation: CASSIPGRLYEQYF. The rearrangement uses TRBV19 and TRBJ2-7, with D possibly called TRBD1 or TRBD2 (5 bases each). Germline CDR1 LNHDA, CDR2 SQIVND (reference sequence). The CDR3 spans 14 residues. V shed 3 bases and J shed 3 bases, with 12 bases lying between them. Combining the CDR3 with reference TRBV19 and TRBJ2-7 gives the whole variable domain DGGITQSPKYLFRKEGQNVTLSCEQNLNHDAMYWYRQDPGQGLRLIYYSQIVNDFQKGDIAEGYSVSREKKESFPLTVTSAQKNPTAFYLCASSIPGRLYEQYFGPGTRLTVT.

The chain carries TRBV15 and TRBJ2-1; 8 nucleotides agree with TRBD1. This CDR3 contains 15 residues. V lost 8 bases and J lost 4; bases outside the gene matches: 10. Per germline, CDR1 LNHNV and CDR2 YYDKDF (reference sequence). CDR3 loop: CATGRNRGSYNEQFF. The CDR3 region has the DNA TGTGCCACCGGGCGGAACAGGGGGAGTTACAATGAGCAGTTCTTC.

The chain joins TRBV7-6 to TRBJ2-1; D is possibly TRBD2 (5 bases). The germline V gene encodes CDR1 SGHVS and CDR2 FNYEAQ. Trimming pared 3 bases from V and 5 bases from J, leaving 14 bases between. This CDR3 has 15 amino acids. The CDR3 sequence: CASSFQTGNNNEQFF. The CDR3 DNA reads as TGTGCCAGCAGCTTTCAGACGGGAAACAACAATGAGCAGTTCTTC.

The chain joins TRBV27 to TRBJ1-2; no reliable D call. Germline loops: CDR1 MNHEY, CDR2 SMNVEV (reference sequence). CDR3 length: 15 residues. V was clipped by 5 bases and J by 5 bases, with 18 bases between them. CDR3 sequence (DNA): TGTGCCAGCAGTAAATTGCCGGGCAGCAAATATGGCTACACCTTC. Residues: CASSKLPGSKYGYTF.

V is TRBV2 and J is TRBJ1-4; D is uncertain. Germline V gene lookup returns CDR1 SNHLY and CDR2 FYNNEI. V was trimmed by 3 bases and J by 5 bases, leaving 7 bases between them. This CDR3 is built from 13 residues. The CDR3 here is CASSEVGNEKLFF. The CDR3 DNA is TGTGCCAGCAGTGAGGTGGGGAATGAAAAACTGTTTTTT.

The chain recombines TRBV14 with TRBJ2-5, with TRBD2 identical over 9 bases. The germline CDR1 and CDR2 sequences are SGHDN and FVKESK. The CDR3 runs 18 residues. With 0 bases clipped from V and 5 bases from J, the junction kept 13 bases outside the gene matches. This CDR3 reads CASSQDGTSSLRGETQYF. The CDR3 DNA reads TGTGCCAGCAGCCAAGATGGGACTAGCAGCCTCCGCGGGGAGACCCAGTACTTC.

The chain is built from TRBV6-6 and TRBJ2-2; a possible D gene is TRBD2 (6 bases). From germline, CDR1 is MNHNY and CDR2 SVGAGI (reference sequence). The CDR3 covers 12 residues. Trimming pared 8 bases from V and 6 bases from J, leaving 10 bases between. The CDR3 here is CASGRRAGELFF. The CDR3 bases are TGTGCCAGCGGCCGGAGGGCCGGGGAGCTGTTTTTT.

The V call is TRBV6-1, the J call TRBJ2-6; 10 nucleotides agree with TRBD2. With 2 bases clipped from V and 0 bases from J, the junction kept 10 bases outside the gene matches. The CDR3 sequence is 20 residues long. CDR1 and CDR2 (germline): MNHNS, SASEGT. The DNA of the CDR3 is TGTGCCAGCAGTGAAAATCTAGCGGGAGTCGGGAACTCTGGGGCCAACGTCCTGACTTTC. Its protein is CASSENLAGVGNSGANVLTF.

V is TRBV6-5 and J is TRBJ1-1, with D possibly TRBD1 on 6 matching bases. Trimming cost V 6 bases and J 1 base, with 9 bases left between them. This CDR3 comprises 13 residues. Per the germline V gene, CDR1 is MNHEY and CDR2 is SVGAGI. The DNA of the CDR3 is TGTGCCAGCAGGGACAGAGCGAACACTGAAGCTTTCTTT. Its translation is CASRDRANTEAFF.

The chain couples TRBV5-5 to TRBJ2-7; no firm D call. The CDR3 is 13 residues long. V was pared by 0 bases and J by 4 bases, with 8 bases between. Germline V gene sequence: CDR1 SGHKS, CDR2 YYEKEE (reference sequence). The CDR3 DNA follows: TGTGCCAGCAGCTTGGGACGGGTATACGAGCAGTACTTC. Translating gives CASSLGRVYEQYF. Supplemented by reference TRBV5-5 and TRBJ2-7, the full variable domain reads DAGVTQSPTHLIKTRGQQVTLRCSPISGHKSVSWYQQVLGQGPQFIFQYYEKEERGRGNFPDRFSARQFPNYSSELNVNALLLGDSALYLCASSLGRVYEQYFGPGTRLTVT.

This clone is a singleton in its sample. The chain is built from TRBV19 and TRBJ1-1; TRBD1 matches 8 bases. The CDR3 runs to 13 residues. The germline gives CDR1 LNHDA, CDR2 SQIVND (reference sequence). V was clipped by 7 bases and J by 0 bases; unmatched bases: 1. The CDR3 bases are TGTGCCAGTATGACAGGGGTGAACACTGAAGCTTTCTTT. It translates to CASMTGVNTEAFF.

V usage is TRBV29-1 and J usage is TRBJ2-1; D gene uncertain. Between the trimmed V and J ends, which lost 1 base and 3 bases, there was a span of 10 bases. CDR1 SQVTM and CDR2 ANQGSEA come from the germline V gene. The CDR3 totals 14 residues. CDR3 coding DNA: TGCAGCGTTGAAGTGGGTCTCGACTACAATGAGCAGTTCTTC. Translated, it gives CSVEVGLDYNEQFF.

This clone was counted once. The V and J genes are TRBV6-2 or TRBV6-3 and TRBJ2-1, with a possible D match to TRBD2 (5 bases). CDR1 is MNHEY and CDR2 is SVGEGT in the germline V gene. V gave up 0 bases and J gave up 1 base, with 7 bases separating them. The CDR3 spans 15 residues. This CDR3 is CASSYSAASYNEQFF. The DNA of the CDR3 is TGTGCCAGCAGTTACTCAGCGGCGTCCTACAATGAGCAGTTCTTC.